This TCR beta chain was captured in a study of T cell changes during pregnancy in multiple sclerosis. TCRdb's table, derived via immunoSEQ multiplex PCR, lists solely in-frame clones and lacks some. This sample has 15,000 or so clones, with 80% to 90% found just once. Trimming stripped 2 bases from V and 11 bases from J, with 10 bases between. From germline, CDR1 is MGHRA and CDR2 YSYEKL. This CDR3 has 13 residues. The receptor comes from a female donor with multiple sclerosis, enrolled in a pregnancy study. This sample comprised CD8+ T cells from peripheral blood mononuclear cells, obtained in the first trimester of pregnancy. The chain carries TRBV4-1 and TRBJ1-6; D gene ambiguous. The CDR3 bases are TGCGCCAGCAGCCAAACTGAAAACGCACCCCTCCACTTT. The encoded protein is CASSQTENAPLHF.